The next 7 T cell receptor beta chains were all read from a single sample in a study of T cells in tumors after PD-1 blockade. Sequenced by immunoSEQ multiplex PCR; TCRdb stores in-frame clones only, minus some. Of about 60,000 clones listed, around 72% were seen once; the top ten hold 4.7%. Sequenced here: PBMCs, sampled after anti-PD-1 treatment. These receptors were collected from a human donor with basal cell carcinoma.

This rearrangement joins TRBV12-5 to TRBJ2-5; D is possibly TRBD1 (6 bases). The CDR3 covers 14 residues. Deletions cut 3 bases from V and 5 bases from J, with 13 bases between. Germline V gene data show CDR1 as LGHNT and CDR2 as FRNRAP. The CDR3: CASGLDRRLETQYF. The DNA of the CDR3 is TGTGCTAGTGGTTTAGACAGGCGCTTGGAGACCCAGTACTTC.

CDR3 DNA sequence: TGTGCCAGCAGCTCCCTTAGCGGGGCGAACACCGGGGAGCTGTTTTTT. It translates to CASSSLSGANTGELFF. V and J are TRBV7-8 and TRBJ2-2, with 8 bases lining up with TRBD2. V lost 4 bases to trimming and J lost 0 bases; unmatched junction nucleotides: 4. CDR1 SGHVS and CDR2 FQNEAQ come from the germline V gene. The CDR3 is made up of 16 amino acids. The complete variable domain, with remaining parts taken from reference TRBV7-8 and TRBJ2-2, reads GAGVSQSPRYKVAKRGQDVALRCDPISGHVSLFWYQQALGQGPEFLTYFQNEAQLDKSGLPSDRFFAERPEGSVSTLKIQRTQQEDSAVYLCASSSLSGANTGELFFGEGSRLTVL.

This chain uses TRBV28 with TRBJ2-7, with D unclear. Trimming stripped 6 bases from V and 3 bases from J, with 6 bases between. Germline V gene sequence: CDR1 MDHEN, CDR2 SYDVKM. The CDR3 loop spans 11 amino acids. The CDR3 reads CASRGHYEQYF. In DNA, the CDR3 is TGTGCCAGCAGGGGCCACTACGAGCAGTACTTC.

The V gene is TRBV29-1, the J gene TRBJ2-3; 8 nucleotides agree with TRBD2. The CDR3 consists of 15 residues. J was trimmed by 4 bases and V by 3 bases; bases with no gene match: 9. Looked up from germline, CDR1 is SQVTM and CDR2 is ANQGSEA. The CDR3 DNA is TGCAGCGTTGACGGGGGGGCCGTTTCCCCAGATACGCAGTATTTT. Amino acids: CSVDGGAVSPDTQYF.

A word on this clone: Other DNA sequences in the same sample also yield this CDR3. The chain employs TRBV10-3 and TRBJ2-2; 15 positions agree with TRBD2. J was trimmed by 7 bases and V by 8 bases; bases with no gene match: 14. The CDR3 loop spans 18 amino acids. Germline lookup yields CDR1 ENHRY and CDR2 SYGVKD. CDR3 sequence: CAIRGTSGGPPSGGELFF. The CDR3 DNA follows: TGTGCCATCCGGGGGACTAGCGGGGGGCCACCGTCGGGCGGGGAGCTGTTTTTT.

The chain employs TRBV5-1 and TRBJ1-4; maybe TRBD1 (5 bases). The V end was cut by 4 bases, the J end by 3 bases, with 10 bases between. Germline-derived CDR1 and CDR2 are SGHRS and YFSETQ. This CDR3 comprises 14 residues. The CDR3 DNA sequence: TGCGCCAGCAGCCCACAAGGGGCTAATGAAAAACTGTTTTTT. It encodes CASSPQGANEKLFF.

The V and J genes are TRBV29-1 and TRBJ2-2, with TRBD2 identical over 8 bases. V lost 7 bases and J lost 0; bases outside the gene matches: 10. The CDR3 runs 16 residues. Germline CDR1 SQVTM, CDR2 ANQGSEA. Written as DNA, the CDR3 is TGCAGCGCCCGGACGGGGGGGACGGCGAACACCGGGGAGCTGTTTTTT. Residues: CSARTGGTANTGELFF.